This T cell receptor beta chain was recorded in a study of blood T cells in healthy people across ages. PBMCs, at least 6 million per sample, were isolated. The CDR3 contains 16 residues. Trimming took 4 bases from V and 3 from J, leaving 18 bases between them. The germline V gene encodes CDR1 MGHRA and CDR2 YSYEKL. A sample-barcoded 5' primer and a J-beta primer mix were used in a second PCR of roughly 6 to 11 cycles. TCRdb re-derived calls from the 5' RACE reads in MiXCR, one entry per CDR3 protein. The data contain roughly 1,100,000 distinct CDR3 sequences, under 30% of them singletons. This clonotype was seen a single time. The data were also submitted as part of a second study, on T cells of mothers and their children. That investigation notes: With the M1S primer of the second PCR, sample barcodes and 2-4 random nucleotides were added. Biologically related mothers and children overlapped slightly more than unrelated pairs, a non-significant difference.

This clonotype originated in a girl aged 2 to 9 in good health. This rearrangement joins TRBV4-1 to TRBJ2-5; D gene unclear. Specimen: blood. DNA of the CDR3: TGCGCCAGCAGCCCCCTTATTGTGGCCGGTGAAGAGACCCAGTACTTC. Translating it yields CASSPLIVAGEETQYF.